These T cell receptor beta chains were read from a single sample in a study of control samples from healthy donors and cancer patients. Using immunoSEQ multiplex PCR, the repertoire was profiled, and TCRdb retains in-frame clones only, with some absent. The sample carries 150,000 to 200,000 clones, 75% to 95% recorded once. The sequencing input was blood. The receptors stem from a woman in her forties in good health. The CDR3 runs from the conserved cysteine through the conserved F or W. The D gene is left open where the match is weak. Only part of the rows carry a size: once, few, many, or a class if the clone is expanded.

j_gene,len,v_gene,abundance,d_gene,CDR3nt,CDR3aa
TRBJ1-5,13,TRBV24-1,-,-,TGTGCCACCAGTGAGGTGGGGTCTCAGCCCCAGCATTTT,CATSEVGSQPQHF
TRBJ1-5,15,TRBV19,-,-,TGTGCCAGTATTGAGGGGGGGGGTAGCAATCAGCCCCAGCATTTT,CASIEGGGSNQPQHF
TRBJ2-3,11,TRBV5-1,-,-,TGCGCCAGCGGCGAATCAGATACGCAGTATTTT,CASGESDTQYF
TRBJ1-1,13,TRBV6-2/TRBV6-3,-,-,TGTGCCAGCAGTTACGAGTTCGGCTCTGAAGCTTTCTTT,CASSYEFGSEAFF
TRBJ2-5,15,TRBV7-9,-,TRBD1,TGTGCCAGCAGCGCAGGACAGGGGAGAGGCGAGACCCAGTACTTC,CASSAGQGRGETQYF
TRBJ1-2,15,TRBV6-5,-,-,TGTGCCAGCAGTACCAAACTAGGGGTGGTGGGAGGCTACACCTTC,CASSTKLGVVGGYTF
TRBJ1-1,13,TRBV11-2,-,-,TGTGCCAGCAGCTTAGGGGTGGCCACTGAAGCTTTCTTT,CASSLGVATEAFF
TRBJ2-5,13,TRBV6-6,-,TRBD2,TGTGCCAGCAGTGCCGCCGGGGGGGAGACCCAGTACTTC,CASSAAGGETQYF
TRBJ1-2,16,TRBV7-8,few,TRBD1,TGTGCCAGCAGCCGACGGGGACAGGGCCTTAACTATGGCTACACCTTC,CASSRRGQGLNYGYTF
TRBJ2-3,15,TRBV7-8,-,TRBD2,TGTGCCAGCAGCGATCCGGGGGGGCTCACAGATACGCAGTATTTT,CASSDPGGLTDTQYF
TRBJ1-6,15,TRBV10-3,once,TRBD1,TGTGCCATCAGCCCCGCAGGGGGCGCTTCTTCACCCCTCCACTTT,CAISPAGGASSPLHF
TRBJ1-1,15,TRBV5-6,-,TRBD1,TGTGCCAGCAGCTGGAGCTCCGGGACAGGGTCTGAAGCTTTCTTT,CASSWSSGTGSEAFF
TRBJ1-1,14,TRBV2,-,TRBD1,TGTGCCAGCAGCCTCGACAGGGGGCAAGGTGAAGCTTTCTTT,CASSLDRGQGEAFF
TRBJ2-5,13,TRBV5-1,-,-,TGCGCCAGCAGCCCTGGGGGGCTAGAGACCCAGTACTTC,CASSPGGLETQYF
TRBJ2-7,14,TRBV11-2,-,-,TGTGCCAGCAGCCTCACGGACGGGGCATACGAGCAGTACTTC,CASSLTDGAYEQYF
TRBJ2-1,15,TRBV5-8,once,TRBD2,TGTGCCAGCAGCACCGGGACTAGCGGGTACAATGAGCAGTTCTTC,CASSTGTSGYNEQFF